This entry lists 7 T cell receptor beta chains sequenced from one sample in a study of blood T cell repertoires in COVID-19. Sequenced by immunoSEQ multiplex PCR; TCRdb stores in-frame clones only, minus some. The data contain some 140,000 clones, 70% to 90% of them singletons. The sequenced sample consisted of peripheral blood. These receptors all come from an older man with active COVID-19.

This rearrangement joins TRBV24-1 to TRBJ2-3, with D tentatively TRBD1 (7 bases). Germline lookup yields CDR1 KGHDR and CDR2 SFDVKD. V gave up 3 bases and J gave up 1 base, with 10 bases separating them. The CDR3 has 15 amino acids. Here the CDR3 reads CATSDRGTGTDTQYF. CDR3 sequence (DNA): TGTGCCACCAGTGATCGGGGGACAGGCACAGATACGCAGTATTTT.

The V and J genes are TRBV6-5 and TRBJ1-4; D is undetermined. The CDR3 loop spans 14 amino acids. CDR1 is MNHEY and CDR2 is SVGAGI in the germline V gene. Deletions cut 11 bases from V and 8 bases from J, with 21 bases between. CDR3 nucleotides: TGTGCCTGCTCACTTCTAGGAGAACGAGAAAAACTGTTTTTT. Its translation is CACSLLGEREKLFF.

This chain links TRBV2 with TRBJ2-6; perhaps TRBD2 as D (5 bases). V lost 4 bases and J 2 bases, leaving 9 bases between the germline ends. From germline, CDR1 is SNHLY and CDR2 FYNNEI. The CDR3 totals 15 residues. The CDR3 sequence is CASSAEVAGANVLTF. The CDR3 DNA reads TGTGCCAGCAGTGCGGAGGTTGCTGGGGCCAACGTCCTGACTTTC.

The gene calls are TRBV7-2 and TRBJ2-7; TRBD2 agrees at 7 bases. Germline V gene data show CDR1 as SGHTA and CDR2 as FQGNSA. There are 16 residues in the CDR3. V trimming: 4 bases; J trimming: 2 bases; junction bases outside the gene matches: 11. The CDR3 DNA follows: TGTGCCAGCAGCTGGGCGATAGCGGGTGGGGCCTACGAGCAGTACTTC. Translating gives CASSWAIAGGAYEQYF.

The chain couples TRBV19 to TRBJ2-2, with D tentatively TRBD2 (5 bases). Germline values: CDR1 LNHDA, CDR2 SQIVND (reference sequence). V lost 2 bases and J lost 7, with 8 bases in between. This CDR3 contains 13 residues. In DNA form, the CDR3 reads TGTGCCAGTAGTATACGGGGAAGCGGGGAGCTGTTTTTT. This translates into CASSIRGSGELFF.

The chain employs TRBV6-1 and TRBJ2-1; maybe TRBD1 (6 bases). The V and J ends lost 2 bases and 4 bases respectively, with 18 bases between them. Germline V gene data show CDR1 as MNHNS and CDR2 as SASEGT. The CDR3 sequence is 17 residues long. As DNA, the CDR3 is TGTGCCAGCAGTGAAAAAGGATCAGGGACATTTTACAATGAGCAGTTCTTC. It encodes CASSEKGSGTFYNEQFF.

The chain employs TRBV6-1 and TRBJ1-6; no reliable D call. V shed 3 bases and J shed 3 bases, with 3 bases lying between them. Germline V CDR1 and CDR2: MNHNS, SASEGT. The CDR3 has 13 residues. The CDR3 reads CASSDSYNSPLHF. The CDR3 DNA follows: TGTGCCAGCAGTGACAGCTATAATTCACCCCTCCACTTT.